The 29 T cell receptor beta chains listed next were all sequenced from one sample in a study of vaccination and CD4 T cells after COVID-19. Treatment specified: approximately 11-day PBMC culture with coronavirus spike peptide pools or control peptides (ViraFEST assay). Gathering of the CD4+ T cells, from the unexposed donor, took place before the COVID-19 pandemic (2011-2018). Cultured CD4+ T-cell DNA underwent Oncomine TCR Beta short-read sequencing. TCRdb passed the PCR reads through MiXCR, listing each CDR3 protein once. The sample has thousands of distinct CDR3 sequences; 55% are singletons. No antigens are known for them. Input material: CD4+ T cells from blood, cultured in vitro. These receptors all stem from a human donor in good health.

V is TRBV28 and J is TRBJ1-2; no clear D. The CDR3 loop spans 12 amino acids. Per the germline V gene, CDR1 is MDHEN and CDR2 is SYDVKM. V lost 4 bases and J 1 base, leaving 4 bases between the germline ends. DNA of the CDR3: TGTGCCAGCAGTTCTTATAACTATGGCTACACCTTC. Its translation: CASSSYNYGYTF.

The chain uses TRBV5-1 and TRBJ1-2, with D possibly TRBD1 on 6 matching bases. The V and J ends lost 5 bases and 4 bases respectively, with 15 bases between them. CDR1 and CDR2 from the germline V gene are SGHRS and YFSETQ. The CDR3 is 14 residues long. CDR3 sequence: CASRREQGTYGYTF. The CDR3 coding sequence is TGCGCCAGCAGGCGGGAACAGGGAACCTATGGCTACACCTTC.

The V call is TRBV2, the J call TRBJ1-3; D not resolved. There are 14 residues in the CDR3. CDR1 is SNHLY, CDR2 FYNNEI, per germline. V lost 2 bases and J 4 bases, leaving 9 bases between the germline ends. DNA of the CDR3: TGTGCCAGCAGTGAACCCAGAGCGGGAAACACCATATATTTT. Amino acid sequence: CASSEPRAGNTIYF.

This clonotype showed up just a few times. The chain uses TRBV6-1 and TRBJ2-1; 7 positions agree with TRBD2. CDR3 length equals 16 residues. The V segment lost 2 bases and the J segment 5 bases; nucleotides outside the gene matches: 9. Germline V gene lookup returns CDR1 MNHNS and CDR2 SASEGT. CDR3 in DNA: TGTGCCAGCAGTGAACTGGGGGGACTACGGCACAATGAGCAGTTCTTC. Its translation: CASSELGGLRHNEQFF.

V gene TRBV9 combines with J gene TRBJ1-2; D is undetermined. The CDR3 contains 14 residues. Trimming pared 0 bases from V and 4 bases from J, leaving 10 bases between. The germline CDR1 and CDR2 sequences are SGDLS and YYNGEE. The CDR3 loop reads CASSVADSRYGYTF. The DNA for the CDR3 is TGTGCCAGCAGCGTAGCGGACTCGCGCTATGGCTACACCTTC. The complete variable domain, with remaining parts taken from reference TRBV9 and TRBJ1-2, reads DSGVTQTPKHLITATGQRVTLRCSPRSGDLSVYWYQQSLDQGLQFLIQYYNGEERAKGNILERFSAQQFPDLHSELNLSSLELGDSALYFCASSVADSRYGYTFGSGTRLTVV.

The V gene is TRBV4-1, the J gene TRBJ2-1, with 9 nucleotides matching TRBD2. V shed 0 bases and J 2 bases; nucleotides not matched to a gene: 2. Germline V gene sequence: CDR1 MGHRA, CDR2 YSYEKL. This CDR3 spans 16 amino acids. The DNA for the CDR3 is TGCGCCAGCAGCCAAGATGCGGGAGGGGCCTACAATGAGCAGTTCTTC. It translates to CASSQDAGGAYNEQFF.

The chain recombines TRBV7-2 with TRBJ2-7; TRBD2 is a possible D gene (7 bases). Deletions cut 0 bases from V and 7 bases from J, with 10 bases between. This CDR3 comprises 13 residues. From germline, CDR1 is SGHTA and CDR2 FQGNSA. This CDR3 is CASSLAGGQEQYF. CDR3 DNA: TGTGCCAGCAGCTTAGCGGGGGGGCAAGAGCAGTACTTC.

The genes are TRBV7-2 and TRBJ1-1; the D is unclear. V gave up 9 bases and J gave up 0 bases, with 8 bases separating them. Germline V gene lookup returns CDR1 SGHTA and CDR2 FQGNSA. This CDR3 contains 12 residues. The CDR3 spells CASQLMNTEAFF. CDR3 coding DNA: TGTGCCAGTCAACTTATGAACACTGAAGCTTTCTTT.

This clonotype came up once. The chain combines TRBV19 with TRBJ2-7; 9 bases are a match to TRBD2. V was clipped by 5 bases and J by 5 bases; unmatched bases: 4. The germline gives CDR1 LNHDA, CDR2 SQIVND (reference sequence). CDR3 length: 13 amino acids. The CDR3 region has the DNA TGTGCCAGTAGTGGACTAGCGCGTGACGAGCAGTACTTC. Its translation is CASSGLARDEQYF.

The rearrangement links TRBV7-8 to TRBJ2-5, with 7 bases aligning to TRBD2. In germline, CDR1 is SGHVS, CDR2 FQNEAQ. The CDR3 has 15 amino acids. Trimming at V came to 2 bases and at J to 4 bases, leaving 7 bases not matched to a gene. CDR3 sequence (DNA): TGTGCCAGCAGCTTATTGTGGGGGGGGTTAGAGACCCAGTACTTC. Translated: CASSLLWGGLETQYF.

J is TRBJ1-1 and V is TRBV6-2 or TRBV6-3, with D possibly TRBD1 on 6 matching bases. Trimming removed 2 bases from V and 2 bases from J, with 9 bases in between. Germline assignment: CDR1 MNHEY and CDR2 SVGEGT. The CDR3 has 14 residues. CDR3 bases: TGTGCCAGCAGTTACCGACAGGCTAACACTGAAGCTTTCTTT. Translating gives CASSYRQANTEAFF.

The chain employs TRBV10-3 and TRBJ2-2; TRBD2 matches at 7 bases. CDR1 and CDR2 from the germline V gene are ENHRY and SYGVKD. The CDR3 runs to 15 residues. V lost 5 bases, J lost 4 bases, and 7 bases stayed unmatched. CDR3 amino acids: CAISISGGLTGELFF. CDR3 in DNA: TGTGCCATCAGTATCTCGGGAGGACTCACCGGGGAGCTGTTTTTT.

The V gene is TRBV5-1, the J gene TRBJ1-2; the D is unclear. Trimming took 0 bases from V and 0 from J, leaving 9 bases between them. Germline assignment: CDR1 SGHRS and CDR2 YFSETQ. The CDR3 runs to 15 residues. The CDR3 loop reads CASSLEGRTNYGYTF. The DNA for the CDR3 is TGCGCCAGCAGCTTGGAGGGCAGAACTAACTATGGCTACACCTTC. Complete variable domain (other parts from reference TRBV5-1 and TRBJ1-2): KAGVTQTPRYLIKTRGQQVTLSCSPISGHRSVSWYQQTPGQGLQFLFEYFSETQRNKGNFPGRFSGRQFSNSRSEMNVSTLELGDSALYLCASSLEGRTNYGYTFGSGTRLTVV.

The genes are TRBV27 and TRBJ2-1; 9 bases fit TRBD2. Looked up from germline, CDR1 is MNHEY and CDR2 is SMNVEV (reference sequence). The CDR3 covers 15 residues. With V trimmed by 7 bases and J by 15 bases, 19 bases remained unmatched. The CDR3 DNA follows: TGTGCCAGCACCTCCCGGCAGAGTAGCGGGAGATTTGTGTTCTTC. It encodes CASTSRQSSGRFVFF.

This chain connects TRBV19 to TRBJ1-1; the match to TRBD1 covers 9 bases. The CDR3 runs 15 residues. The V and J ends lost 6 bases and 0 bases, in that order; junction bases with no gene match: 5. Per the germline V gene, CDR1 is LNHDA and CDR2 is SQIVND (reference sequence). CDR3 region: CASSRDRALNTEAFF. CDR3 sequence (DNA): TGTGCCAGTAGCCGGGACAGGGCTCTGAACACTGAAGCTTTCTTT.

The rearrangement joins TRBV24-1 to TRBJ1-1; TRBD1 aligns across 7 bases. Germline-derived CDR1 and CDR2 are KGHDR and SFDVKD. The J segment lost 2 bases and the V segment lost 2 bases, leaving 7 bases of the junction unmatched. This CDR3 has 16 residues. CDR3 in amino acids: CATSDSNRGPNTEAFF. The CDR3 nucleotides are TGTGCCACCAGTGATTCCAACAGGGGCCCCAACACTGAAGCTTTCTTT.

The DNA for the CDR3 is TGTGCCAGTAGTACCCGTTGGACAGAAGAGCAGTACTTC. It yields the protein CASSTRWTEEQYF. The chain links TRBV19 to TRBJ2-7, with D possibly matching TRBD1 (6 bases). The CDR3 spans 13 residues. Trimming took off 4 bases at V and 7 bases at J, with 14 bases between the two ends. Looked up from germline, CDR1 is LNHDA and CDR2 is SQIVND (reference sequence).

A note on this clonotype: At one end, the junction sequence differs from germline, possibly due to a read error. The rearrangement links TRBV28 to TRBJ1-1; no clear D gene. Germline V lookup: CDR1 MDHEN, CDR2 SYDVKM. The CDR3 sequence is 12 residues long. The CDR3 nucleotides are TGTGCCAGCAGATTATCCCAGACTGAAGCTTTCTTT. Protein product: CASRLSQTEAFF. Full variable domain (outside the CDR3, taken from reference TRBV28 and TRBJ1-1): DVKVTQSSRYLVKRTGEKVFLECVQDMDHENMFWYRQDPGLGLRLIYFSYDVKMKEKGDIPEGYSVSREKKERFSLILESASTNQTSMYLCASRLSQTEAFFGQGTRLTVV.

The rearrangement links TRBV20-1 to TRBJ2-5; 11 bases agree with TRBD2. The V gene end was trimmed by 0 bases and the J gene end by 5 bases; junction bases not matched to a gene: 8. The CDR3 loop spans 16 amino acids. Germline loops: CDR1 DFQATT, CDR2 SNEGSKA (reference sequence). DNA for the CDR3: TGCAGTGCTAGAGATTCGGCTAGCGGGAGGCCGGAGACCCAGTACTTC. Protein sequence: CSARDSASGRPETQYF.

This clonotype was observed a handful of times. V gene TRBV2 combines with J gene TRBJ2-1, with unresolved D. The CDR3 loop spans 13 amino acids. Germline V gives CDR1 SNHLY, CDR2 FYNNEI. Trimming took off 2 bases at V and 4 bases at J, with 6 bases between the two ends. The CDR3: CASSETLYNEQFF. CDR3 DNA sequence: TGTGCCAGCAGTGAAACCTTGTACAATGAGCAGTTCTTC.

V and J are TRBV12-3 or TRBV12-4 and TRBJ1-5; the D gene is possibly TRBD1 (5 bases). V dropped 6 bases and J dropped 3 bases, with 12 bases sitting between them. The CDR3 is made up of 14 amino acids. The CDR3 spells CASSKGMHNQPQHF. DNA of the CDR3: TGTGCCAGCAGCAAGGGGATGCACAATCAGCCCCAGCATTTT.

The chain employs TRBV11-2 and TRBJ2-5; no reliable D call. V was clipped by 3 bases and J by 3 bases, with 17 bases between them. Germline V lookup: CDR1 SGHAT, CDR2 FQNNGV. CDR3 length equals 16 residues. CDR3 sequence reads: CASSFLGGISKETQYF. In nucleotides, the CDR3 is TGTGCCAGCAGCTTCTTAGGTGGGATAAGCAAAGAGACCCAGTACTTC.

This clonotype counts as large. CDR3 loop: CASSEGGSGQPQHF. The CDR3 DNA reads TGCGCCAGCAGTGAGGGGGGTTCAGGGCAGCCCCAGCATTTT. The chain carries TRBV10-1 and TRBJ1-5; the D gene is possibly TRBD1 (5 bases). Germline V gene data show CDR1 as WNHNN and CDR2 as SYGVQD (reference sequence). Between the trimmed V and J ends, which lost 2 bases and 7 bases, there was a span of 12 bases. The CDR3 contains 14 residues.

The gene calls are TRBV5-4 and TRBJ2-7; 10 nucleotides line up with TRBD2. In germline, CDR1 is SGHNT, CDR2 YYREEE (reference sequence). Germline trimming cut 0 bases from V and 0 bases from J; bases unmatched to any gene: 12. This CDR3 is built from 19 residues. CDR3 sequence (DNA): TGTGCCAGCAGCTTGGCAGGGCTAGCGGGAGCGCAGGGCTCCTACGAGCAGTACTTC. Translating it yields CASSLAGLAGAQGSYEQYF.

Here the CDR3 reads CATSRAVNTEAFF. Here the CDR3 DNA reads TGTGCCACCAGCAGAGCAGTTAACACTGAAGCTTTCTTT. The chain uses TRBV15 and TRBJ1-1; D remains unclear. Per the germline V gene, CDR1 is LNHNV and CDR2 is YYDKDF (reference sequence). CDR3 length equals 13 residues. V was shortened by 1 base and J by 2 bases, with 5 bases between the two germline ends.

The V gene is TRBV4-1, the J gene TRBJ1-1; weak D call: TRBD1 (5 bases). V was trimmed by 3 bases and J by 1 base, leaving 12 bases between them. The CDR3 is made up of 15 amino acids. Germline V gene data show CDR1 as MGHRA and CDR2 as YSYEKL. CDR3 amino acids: CASSHSDRENTEAFF. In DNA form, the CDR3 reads TGCGCCAGCAGCCATTCTGACAGAGAGAACACTGAAGCTTTCTTT.

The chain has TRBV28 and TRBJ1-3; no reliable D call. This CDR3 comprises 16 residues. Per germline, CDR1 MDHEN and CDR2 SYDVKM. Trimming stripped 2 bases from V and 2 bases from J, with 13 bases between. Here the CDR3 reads CASSLPHLITGNTIYF. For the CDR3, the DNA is TGTGCCAGCAGTTTACCCCATTTGATCACTGGAAACACCATATATTTT.

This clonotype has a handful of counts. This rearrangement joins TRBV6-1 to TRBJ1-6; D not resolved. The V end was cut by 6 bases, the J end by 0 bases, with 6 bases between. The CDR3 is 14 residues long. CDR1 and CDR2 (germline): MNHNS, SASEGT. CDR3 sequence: CASRSHSYNSPLHF. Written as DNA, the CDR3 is TGTGCCAGCAGAAGCCACTCCTATAATTCACCCCTCCACTTT.

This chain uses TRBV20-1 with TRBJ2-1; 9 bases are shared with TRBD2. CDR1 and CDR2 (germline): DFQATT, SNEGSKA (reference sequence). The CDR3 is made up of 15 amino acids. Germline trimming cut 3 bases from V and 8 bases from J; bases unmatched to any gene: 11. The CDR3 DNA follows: TGCAGTGCTAGTATCCGCGGGAGGGCCGGCGATGAGCAGTTCTTC. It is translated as CSASIRGRAGDEQFF.